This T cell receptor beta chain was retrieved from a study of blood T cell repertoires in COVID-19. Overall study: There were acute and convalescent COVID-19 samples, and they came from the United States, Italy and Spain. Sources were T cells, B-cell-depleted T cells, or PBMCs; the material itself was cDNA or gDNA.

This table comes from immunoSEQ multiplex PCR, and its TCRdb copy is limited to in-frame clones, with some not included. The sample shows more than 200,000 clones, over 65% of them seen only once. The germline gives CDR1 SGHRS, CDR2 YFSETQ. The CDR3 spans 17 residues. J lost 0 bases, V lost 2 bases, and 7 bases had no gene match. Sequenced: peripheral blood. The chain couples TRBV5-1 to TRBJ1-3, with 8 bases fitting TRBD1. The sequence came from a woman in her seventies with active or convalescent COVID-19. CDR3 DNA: TGCGCCAGCAGCTTCGGACAGGGTGATTACTCTGGAAACACCATATATTTT. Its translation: CASSFGQGDYSGNTIYF.